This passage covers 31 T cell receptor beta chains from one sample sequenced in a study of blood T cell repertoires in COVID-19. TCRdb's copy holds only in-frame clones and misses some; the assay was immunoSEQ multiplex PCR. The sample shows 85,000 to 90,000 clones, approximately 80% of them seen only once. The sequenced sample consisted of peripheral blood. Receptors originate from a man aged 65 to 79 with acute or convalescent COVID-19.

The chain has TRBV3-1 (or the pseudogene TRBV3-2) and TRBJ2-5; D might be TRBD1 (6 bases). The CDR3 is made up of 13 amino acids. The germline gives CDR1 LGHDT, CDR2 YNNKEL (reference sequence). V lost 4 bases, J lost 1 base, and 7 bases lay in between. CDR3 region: CASSRDTQETQYF. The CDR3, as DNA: TGTGCCAGCAGCCGGGACACCCAAGAGACCCAGTACTTC.

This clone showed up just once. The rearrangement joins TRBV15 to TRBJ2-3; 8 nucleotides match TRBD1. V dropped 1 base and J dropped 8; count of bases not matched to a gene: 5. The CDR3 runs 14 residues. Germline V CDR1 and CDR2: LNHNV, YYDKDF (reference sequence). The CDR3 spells CATSRGQGKGTQYF. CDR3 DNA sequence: TGTGCCACCAGCAGAGGACAGGGGAAAGGTACGCAGTATTTT.

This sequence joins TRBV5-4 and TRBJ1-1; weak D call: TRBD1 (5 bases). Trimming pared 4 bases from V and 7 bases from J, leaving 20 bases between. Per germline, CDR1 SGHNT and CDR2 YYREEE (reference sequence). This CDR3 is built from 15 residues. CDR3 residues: CASSPRTRKFGEAFF. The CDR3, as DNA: TGTGCCAGCAGCCCTCGGACAAGAAAGTTCGGTGAAGCTTTCTTT.

The CDR3, as DNA: TGTGCCAGCAGCCCCGGGACAGGACAGATCTACGAGCAGTACTTC. Amino acids: CASSPGTGQIYEQYF. V and J are TRBV7-9 and TRBJ2-7, with 8 nucleotides matching TRBD1. Germline lookup yields CDR1 SEHNR and CDR2 FQNEAQ (reference sequence). CDR3 length: 15 residues. V dropped 5 bases and J dropped 3; count of bases not matched to a gene: 9.

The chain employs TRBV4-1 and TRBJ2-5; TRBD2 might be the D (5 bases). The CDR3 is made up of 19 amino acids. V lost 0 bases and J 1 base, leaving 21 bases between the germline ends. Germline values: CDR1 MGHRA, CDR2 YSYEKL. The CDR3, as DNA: TGCGCCAGCAGCCAAGAAGGCGGGCGGTCCGGACTCTCCCAAGAGACCCAGTACTTC. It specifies CASSQEGGRSGLSQETQYF.

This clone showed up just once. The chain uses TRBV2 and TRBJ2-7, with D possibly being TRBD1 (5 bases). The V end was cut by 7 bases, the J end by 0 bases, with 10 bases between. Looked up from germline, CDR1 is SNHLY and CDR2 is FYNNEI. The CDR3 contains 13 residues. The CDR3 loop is CASTRALSYEQYV. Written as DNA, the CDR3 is TGTGCCAGCACCAGGGCTCTCTCCTACGAGCAGTACGTC.

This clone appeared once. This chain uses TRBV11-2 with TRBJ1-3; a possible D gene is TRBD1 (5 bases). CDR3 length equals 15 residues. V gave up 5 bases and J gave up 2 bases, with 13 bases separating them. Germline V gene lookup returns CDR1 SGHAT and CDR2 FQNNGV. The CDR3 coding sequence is TGTGCCAGCAGCCCCCAGGGTAATACTGGAAACACCATATATTTT. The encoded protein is CASSPQGNTGNTIYF.

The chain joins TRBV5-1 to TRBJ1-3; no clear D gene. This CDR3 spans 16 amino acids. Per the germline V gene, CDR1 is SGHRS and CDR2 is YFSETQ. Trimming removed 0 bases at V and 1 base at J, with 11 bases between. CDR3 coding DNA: TGCGCCAGCAGCTTGGCCCTGCCGGGATCTGGAAACACCATATATTTT. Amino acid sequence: CASSLALPGSGNTIYF.

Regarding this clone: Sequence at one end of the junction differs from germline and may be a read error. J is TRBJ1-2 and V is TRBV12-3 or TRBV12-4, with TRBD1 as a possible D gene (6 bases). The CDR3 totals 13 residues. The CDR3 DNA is TGTGCCCGCAGGGCGGGGGGGGCGAGTGGCTACACCTTC. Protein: CARRAGGASGYTF.

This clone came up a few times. CDR3 protein: CASSSSHRVNTEAFF. DNA for the CDR3: TGTGCCAGCAGCTCATCCCACAGGGTGAACACTGAAGCTTTCTTT. J is TRBJ1-1 and V is TRBV7-2; a weak D match, TRBD1 (6 bases). The CDR3 runs 15 residues. Germline values: CDR1 SGHTA, CDR2 FQGNSA. Trimming removed 4 bases from V and 0 bases from J, with 12 bases in between.

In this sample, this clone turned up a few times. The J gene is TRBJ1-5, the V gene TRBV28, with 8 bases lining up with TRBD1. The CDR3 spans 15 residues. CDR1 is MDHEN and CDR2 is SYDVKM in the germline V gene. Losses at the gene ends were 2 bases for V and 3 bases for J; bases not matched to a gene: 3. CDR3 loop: CASSLGDRNNQPQHF. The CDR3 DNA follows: TGTGCCAGCAGTTTAGGGGACAGGAACAATCAGCCCCAGCATTTT.

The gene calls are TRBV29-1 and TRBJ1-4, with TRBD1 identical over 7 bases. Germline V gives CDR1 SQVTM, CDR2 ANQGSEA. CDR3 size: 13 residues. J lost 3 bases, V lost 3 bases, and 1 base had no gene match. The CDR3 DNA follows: TGCAGCGTTGAGACAGGGCCTAATGAAAAACTGTTTTTT. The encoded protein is CSVETGPNEKLFF.

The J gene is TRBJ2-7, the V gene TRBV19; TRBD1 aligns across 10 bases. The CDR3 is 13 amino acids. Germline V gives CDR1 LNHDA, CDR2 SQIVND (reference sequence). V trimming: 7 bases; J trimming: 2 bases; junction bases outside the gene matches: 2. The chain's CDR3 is CASKGQGAYEQYV. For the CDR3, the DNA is TGTGCCAGTAAAGGACAGGGGGCCTACGAGCAGTACGTC.

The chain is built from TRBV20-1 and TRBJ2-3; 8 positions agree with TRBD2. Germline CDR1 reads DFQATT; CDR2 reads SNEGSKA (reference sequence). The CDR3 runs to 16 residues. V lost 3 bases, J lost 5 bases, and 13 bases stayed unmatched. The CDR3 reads CSASGVTSEWEDTQYF. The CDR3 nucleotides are TGCAGTGCTAGTGGGGTGACTAGCGAATGGGAAGATACGCAGTATTTT.

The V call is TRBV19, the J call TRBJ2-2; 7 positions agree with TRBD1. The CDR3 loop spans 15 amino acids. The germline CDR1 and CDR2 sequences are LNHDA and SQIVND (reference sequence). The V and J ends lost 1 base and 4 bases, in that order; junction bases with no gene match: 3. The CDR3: CASSIGPGGTGELFF. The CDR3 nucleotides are TGTGCCAGTAGTATAGGCCCAGGGGGCACCGGGGAGCTGTTTTTT.

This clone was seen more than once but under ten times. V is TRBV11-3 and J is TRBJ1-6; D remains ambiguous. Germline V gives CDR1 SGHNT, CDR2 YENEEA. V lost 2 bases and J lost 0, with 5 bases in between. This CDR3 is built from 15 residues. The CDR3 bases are TGTGCCAGCAGCTTACCGAGCTCCTATAATTCACCCCTCCACTTT. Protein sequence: CASSLPSSYNSPLHF.

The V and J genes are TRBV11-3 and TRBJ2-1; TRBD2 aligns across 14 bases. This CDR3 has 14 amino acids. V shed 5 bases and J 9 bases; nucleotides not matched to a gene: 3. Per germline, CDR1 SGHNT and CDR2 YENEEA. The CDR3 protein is CASSGTSGGGEQFF. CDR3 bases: TGTGCCAGCAGCGGGACTAGCGGGGGAGGTGAGCAGTTCTTC.

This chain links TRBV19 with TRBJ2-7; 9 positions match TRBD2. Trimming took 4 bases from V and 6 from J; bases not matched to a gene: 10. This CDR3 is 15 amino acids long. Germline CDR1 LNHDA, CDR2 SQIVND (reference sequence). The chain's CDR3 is CASSTRVAGDGEQYF. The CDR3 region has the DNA TGTGCCAGTAGTACCCGGGTAGCGGGGGACGGCGAGCAGTACTTC.

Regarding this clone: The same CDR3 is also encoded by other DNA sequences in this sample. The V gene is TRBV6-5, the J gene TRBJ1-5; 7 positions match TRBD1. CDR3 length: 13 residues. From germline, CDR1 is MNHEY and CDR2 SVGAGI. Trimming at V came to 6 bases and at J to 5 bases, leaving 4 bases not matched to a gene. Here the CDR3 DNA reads TGTGCCAGCAGGAGACAGGGAGATCAGCCCCAGCATTTT. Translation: CASRRQGDQPQHF.

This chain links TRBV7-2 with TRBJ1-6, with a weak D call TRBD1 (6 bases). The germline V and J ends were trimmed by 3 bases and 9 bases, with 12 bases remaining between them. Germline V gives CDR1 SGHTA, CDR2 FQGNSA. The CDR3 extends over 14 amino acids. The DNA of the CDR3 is TGTGCCAGCAGCTTGGGACATCTTGTTTCACCCCTCCACTTT. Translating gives CASSLGHLVSPLHF.

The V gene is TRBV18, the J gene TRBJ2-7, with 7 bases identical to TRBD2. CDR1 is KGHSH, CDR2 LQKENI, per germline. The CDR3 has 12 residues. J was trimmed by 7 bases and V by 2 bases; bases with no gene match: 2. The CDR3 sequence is CASSPDGGEQYV. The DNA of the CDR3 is TGTGCCAGCTCACCAGACGGGGGGGAGCAGTACGTC.

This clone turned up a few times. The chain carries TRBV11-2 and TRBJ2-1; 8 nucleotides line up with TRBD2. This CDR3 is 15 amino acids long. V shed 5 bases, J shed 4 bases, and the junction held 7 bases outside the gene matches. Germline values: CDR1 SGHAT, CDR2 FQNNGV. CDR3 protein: CASSTTRGEYNEQFF. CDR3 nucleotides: TGTGCCAGCAGCACCACGCGGGGGGAATACAATGAGCAGTTCTTC.

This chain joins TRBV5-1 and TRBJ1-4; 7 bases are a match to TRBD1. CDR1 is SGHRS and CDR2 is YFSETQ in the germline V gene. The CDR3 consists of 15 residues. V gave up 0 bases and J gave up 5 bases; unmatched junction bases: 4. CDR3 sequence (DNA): TGCGCCAGCAGCTTGGGCAGGGGGTACAATGAAAAACTGTTTTTT. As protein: CASSLGRGYNEKLFF.

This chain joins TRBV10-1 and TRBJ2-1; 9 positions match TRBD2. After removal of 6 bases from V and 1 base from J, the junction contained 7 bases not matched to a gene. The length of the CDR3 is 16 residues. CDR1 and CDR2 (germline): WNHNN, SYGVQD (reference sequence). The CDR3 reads CASRPREGESYNEQFF. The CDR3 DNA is TGCGCCAGCAGGCCGCGGGAGGGAGAGTCCTACAATGAGCAGTTCTTC.

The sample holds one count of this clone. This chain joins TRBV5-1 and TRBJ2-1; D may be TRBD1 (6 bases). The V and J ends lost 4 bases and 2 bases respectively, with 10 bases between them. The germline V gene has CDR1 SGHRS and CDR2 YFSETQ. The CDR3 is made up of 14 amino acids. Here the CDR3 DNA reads TGCGCCAGCAGCCCGAGGACAGCCTACAATGAGCAGTTCTTC. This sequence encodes CASSPRTAYNEQFF.

CDR3 sequence (DNA): TGTGCCAGCAGTGAAAAAACCGCGAGCAATCAGCCCCAGCATTTT. Translated, it gives CASSEKTASNQPQHF. The V and J genes are TRBV2 and TRBJ1-5; D is unresolved. CDR1 is SNHLY and CDR2 is FYNNEI in the germline V gene. With 2 bases removed from V and 1 base from J, the gap between germline ends came to 9 bases. This CDR3 spans 15 amino acids.

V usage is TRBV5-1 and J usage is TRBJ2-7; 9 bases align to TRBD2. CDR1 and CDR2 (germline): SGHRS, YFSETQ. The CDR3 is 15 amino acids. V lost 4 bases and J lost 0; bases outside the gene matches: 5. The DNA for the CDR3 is TGCGCCAGCAGCCCCCTGACTAGCGGCTCCTACGAGCAGTACTTC. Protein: CASSPLTSGSYEQYF.

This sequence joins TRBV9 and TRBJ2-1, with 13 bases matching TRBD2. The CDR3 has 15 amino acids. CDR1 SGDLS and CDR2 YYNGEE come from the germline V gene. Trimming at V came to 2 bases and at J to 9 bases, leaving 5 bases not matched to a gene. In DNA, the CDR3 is TGTGCCAGCAGCGTCGGGACTAGCGGGGCTTTTGAGCAGTTCTTC. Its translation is CASSVGTSGAFEQFF.

Here the CDR3 reads CASSAQGDGYTF. CDR3 coding DNA: TGTGCCAGTAGTGCCCAGGGGGATGGCTACACCTTC. The chain combines TRBV19 with TRBJ1-2, with 7 bases aligning to TRBD1. The CDR3 sequence is 12 residues long. Trimming cost V 5 bases and J 6 bases; bases outside gene matches: 3. Per the germline V gene, CDR1 is LNHDA and CDR2 is SQIVND (reference sequence). Full variable domain (outside the CDR3, taken from reference TRBV19 and TRBJ1-2): DGGITQSPKYLFRKEGQNVTLSCEQNLNHDAMYWYRQDPGQGLRLIYYSQIVNDFQKGDIAEGYSVSREKKESFPLTVTSAQKNPTAFYLCASSAQGDGYTFGSGTRLTVV.

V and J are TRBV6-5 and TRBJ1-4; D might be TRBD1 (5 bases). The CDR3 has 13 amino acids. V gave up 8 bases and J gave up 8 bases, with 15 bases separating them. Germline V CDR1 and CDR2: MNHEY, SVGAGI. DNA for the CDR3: TGTGCCAGCGGCCCCCCCGGACACGAAAAACTGTTTTTT. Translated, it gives CASGPPGHEKLFF.

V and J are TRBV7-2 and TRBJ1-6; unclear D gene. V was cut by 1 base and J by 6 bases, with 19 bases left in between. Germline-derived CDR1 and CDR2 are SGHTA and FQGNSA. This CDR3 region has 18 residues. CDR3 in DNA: TGTGCCAGCAGCTTAGATAGACCCGGGAGAACCCTTAATTCACCCCTCCACTTT. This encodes CASSLDRPGRTLNSPLHF. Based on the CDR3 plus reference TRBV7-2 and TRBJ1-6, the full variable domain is GAGVSQSPSNKVTEKGKDVELRCDPISGHTALYWYRQSLGQGLEFLIYFQGNSAPDKSGLPSDRFSAERTGGSVSTLTIQRTQQEDSAVYLCASSLDRPGRTLNSPLHFGNGTRLTVT.